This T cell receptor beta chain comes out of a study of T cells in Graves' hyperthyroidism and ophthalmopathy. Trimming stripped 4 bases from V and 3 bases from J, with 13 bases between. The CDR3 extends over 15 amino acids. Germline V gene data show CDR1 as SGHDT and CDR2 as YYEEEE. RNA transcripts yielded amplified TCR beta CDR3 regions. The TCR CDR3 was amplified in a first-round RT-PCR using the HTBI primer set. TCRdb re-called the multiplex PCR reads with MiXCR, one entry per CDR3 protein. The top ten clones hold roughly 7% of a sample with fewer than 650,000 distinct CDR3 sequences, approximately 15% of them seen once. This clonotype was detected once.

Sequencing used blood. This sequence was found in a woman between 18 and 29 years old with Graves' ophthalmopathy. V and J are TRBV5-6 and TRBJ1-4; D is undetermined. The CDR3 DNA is TGTGCCAGCAGCGACCGGGGTGAATCTAATGAAAAACTGTTTTTT. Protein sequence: CASSDRGESNEKLFF.